This passage covers 4 T cell receptor beta chains from one sample sequenced in a study of PD-L1 blockade in urothelial cancer. Time point reported: peripheral blood 6 weeks after treatment start. Measured with immunoSEQ multiplex PCR; TCRdb has only the in-frame clones, and not every one. This table holds around 45,000 clones, roughly 80% found once. The sample in question was PBMCs, obtained around atezolizumab (anti-PD-L1) treatment. These receptors came from a man aged 55-75 years with urothelial cancer.

With respect to this clone: The junction does not match germline at one end; this may be a read error. In DNA, the CDR3 is TGTGCCACCAGCAGAGATCTGACTGCAGCTTTCTTT. Translated, it gives CATSRDLTAAFF. The chain couples TRBV15 to TRBJ1-1, with no clear D. The germline V gene has CDR1 LNHNV and CDR2 YYDKDF (reference sequence). This CDR3 contains 12 residues.

The chain has TRBV1 and TRBJ2-7; the table names TRBD2, a call not compared with the DNA. TRBV1 is tagged as a pseudogene. The CDR3 covers 21 residues. Written as DNA, the CDR3 is TGCACCAGCAGCCAAGAACGTAAGATGATTTCTAGCGGGCGCTACCTACGAGAGCAGTACTTC. This sequence encodes CTSSQERKMISSGRYLREQYF.

The chain recombines TRBV6-6 with TRBJ1-6, with 10 bases lining up with TRBD1. V lost 4 bases, J lost 9 bases, and 3 bases stayed unmatched. The CDR3 runs 14 residues. Looked up from germline, CDR1 is MNHNY and CDR2 is SVGAGI (reference sequence). The CDR3 coding sequence is TGTGCCAGCAGTTCACGGGACAGGGGTTCACCCCTCCACTTT. Encoded protein: CASSSRDRGSPLHF.

This clone was found once. The chain uses TRBV5-1 and TRBJ2-5, with 10 nucleotides matching TRBD2. V trimming: 0 bases; J trimming: 1 base; junction bases outside the gene matches: 3. The CDR3 has 16 amino acids. CDR1 is SGHRS and CDR2 is YFSETQ in the germline V gene. CDR3 protein: CASSLVPSGGQETQYF. CDR3 in DNA: TGCGCCAGCAGCTTGGTCCCTAGCGGGGGCCAAGAGACCCAGTACTTC.